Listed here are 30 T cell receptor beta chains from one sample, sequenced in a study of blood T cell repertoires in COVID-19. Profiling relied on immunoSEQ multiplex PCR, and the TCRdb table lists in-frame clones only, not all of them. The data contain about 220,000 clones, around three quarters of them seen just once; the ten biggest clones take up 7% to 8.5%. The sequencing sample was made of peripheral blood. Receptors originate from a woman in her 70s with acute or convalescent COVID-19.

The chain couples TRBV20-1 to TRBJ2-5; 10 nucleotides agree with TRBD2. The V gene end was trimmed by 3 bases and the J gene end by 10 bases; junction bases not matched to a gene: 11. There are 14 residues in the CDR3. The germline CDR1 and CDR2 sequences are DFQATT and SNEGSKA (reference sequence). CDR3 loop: CSASSSGGSRDQYF. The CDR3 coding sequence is TGCAGTGCTAGTTCTAGCGGGGGTTCTAGGGACCAGTACTTC.

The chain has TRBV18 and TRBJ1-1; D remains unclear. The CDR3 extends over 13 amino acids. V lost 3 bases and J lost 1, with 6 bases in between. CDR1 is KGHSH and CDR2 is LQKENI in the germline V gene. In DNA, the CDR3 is TGTGCCAGCTCACCGAATAGGAACACTGAAGCTTTCTTT. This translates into CASSPNRNTEAFF.

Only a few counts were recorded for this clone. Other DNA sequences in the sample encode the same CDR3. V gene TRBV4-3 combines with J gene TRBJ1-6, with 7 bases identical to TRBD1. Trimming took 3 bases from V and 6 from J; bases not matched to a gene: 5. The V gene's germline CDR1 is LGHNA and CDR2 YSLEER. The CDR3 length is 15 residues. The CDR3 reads CASSQDYRGNSPLHF. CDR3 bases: TGCGCCAGCAGCCAGGATTACAGGGGTAATTCACCCCTCCACTTT.

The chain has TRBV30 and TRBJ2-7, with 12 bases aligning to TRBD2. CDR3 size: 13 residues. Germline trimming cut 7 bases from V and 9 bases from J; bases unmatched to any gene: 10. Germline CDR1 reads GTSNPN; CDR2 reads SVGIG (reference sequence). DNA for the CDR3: TGTGCCTTAAGACTAGCGGGGGAAAATCGGCAGTACGTC. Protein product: CALRLAGENRQYV.

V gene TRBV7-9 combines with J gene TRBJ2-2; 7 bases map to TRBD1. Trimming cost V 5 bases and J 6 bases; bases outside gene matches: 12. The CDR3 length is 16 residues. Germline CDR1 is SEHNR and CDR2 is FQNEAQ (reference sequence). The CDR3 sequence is CASSRSGQGVSGELFF. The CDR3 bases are TGTGCCAGCAGCCGAAGTGGTCAGGGGGTGTCCGGGGAGCTGTTTTTT. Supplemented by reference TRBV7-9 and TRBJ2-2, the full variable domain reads DTGVSQNPRHKITKRGQNVTFRCDPISEHNRLYWYRQTLGQGPEFLTYFQNEAQLEKSRLLSDRFSAERPKGSFSTLEIQRTEQGDSAMYLCASSRSGQGVSGELFFGEGSRLTVL.

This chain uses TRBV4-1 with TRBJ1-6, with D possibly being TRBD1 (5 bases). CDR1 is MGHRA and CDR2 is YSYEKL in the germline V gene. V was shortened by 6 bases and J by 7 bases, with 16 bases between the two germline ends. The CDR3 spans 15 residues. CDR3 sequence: CASRDFRDSNSPLHF. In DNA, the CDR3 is TGCGCCAGCAGGGATTTCCGGGACTCCAATTCACCCCTCCACTTT.

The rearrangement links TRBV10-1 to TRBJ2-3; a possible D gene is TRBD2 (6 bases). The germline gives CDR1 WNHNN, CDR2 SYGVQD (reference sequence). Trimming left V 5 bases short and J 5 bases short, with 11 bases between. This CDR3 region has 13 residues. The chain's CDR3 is CASSRDFEDTQYF. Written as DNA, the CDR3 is TGCGCCAGCAGTCGGGACTTCGAAGATACGCAGTATTTT.

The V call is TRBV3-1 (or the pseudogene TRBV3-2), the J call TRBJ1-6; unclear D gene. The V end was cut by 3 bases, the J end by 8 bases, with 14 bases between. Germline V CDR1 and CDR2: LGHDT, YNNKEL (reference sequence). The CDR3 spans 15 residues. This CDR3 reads CASSQTSLSDSPLHF. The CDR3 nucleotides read TGTGCCAGCAGCCAGACCAGCCTGAGCGATTCACCCCTCCACTTT.

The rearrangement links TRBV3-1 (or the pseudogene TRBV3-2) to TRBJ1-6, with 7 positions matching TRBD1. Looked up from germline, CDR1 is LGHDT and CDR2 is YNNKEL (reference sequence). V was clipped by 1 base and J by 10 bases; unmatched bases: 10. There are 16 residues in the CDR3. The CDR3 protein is CASSQGGQALGSPLHF. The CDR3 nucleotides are TGTGCCAGCAGCCAAGGAGGACAGGCGTTGGGGTCACCCCTCCACTTT.

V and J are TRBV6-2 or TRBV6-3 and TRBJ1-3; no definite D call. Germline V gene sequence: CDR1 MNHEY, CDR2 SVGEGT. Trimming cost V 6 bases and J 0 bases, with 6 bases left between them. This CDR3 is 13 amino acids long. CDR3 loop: CASSPYSGNTIYF. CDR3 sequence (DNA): TGTGCCAGCAGCCCCTACTCTGGAAACACCATATATTTT.

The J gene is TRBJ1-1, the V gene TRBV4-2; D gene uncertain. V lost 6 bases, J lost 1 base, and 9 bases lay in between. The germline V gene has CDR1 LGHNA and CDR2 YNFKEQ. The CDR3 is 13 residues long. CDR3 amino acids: CASRPEGNTEAFF. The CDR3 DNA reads TGTGCCAGCAGACCGGAGGGGAACACTGAAGCTTTCTTT.

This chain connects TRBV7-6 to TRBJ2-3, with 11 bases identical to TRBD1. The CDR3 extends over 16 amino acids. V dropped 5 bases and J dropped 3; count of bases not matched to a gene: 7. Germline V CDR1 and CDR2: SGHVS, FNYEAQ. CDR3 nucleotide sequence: TGTGCCAGCAGCCAAAGGGGGACAGGGGGTACAGATACGCAGTATTTT. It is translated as CASSQRGTGGTDTQYF.

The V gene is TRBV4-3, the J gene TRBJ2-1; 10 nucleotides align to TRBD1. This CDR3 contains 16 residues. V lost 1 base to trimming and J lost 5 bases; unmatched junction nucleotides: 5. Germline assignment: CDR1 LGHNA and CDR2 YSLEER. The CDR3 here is CASSQALGTGDNEQFF. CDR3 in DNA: TGCGCCAGCAGCCAAGCTCTTGGGACAGGGGACAATGAGCAGTTCTTC.

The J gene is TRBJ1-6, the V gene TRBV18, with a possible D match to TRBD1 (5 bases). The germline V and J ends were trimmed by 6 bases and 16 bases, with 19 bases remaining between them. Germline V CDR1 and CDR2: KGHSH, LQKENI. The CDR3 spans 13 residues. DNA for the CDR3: TGTGCCAGCTCCCGGGGGAGAGAAGGGGCGCTCCACTTT. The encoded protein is CASSRGREGALHF.

DNA of the CDR3: TGTGCCAGCTCACCAGGACAGGGGACCGCCAGAGGCTACACCTTC. It specifies CASSPGQGTARGYTF. The genes are TRBV18 and TRBJ1-2; the match to TRBD1 covers 9 bases. The CDR3 extends over 15 amino acids. CDR1 and CDR2 (germline): KGHSH, LQKENI. Trimming cost V 2 bases and J 8 bases; bases outside gene matches: 9.

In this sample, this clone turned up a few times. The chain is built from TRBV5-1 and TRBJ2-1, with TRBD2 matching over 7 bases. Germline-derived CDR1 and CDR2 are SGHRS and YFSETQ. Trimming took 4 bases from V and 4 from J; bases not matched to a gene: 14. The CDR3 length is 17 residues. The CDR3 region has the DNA TGCGCCAGCAGCCCCTTCCTGGCAGCGGGGACTTACAATGAGCAGTTCTTC. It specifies CASSPFLAAGTYNEQFF.

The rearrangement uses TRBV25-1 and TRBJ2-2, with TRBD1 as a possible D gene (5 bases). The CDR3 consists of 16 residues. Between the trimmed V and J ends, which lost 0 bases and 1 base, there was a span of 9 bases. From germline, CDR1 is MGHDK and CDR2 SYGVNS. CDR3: CASSEYGQGNTGELFF. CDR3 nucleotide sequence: TGTGCCAGCAGTGAATATGGGCAGGGGAACACCGGGGAGCTGTTTTTT. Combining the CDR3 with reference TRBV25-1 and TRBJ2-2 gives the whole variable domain EADIYQTPRYLVIGTGKKITLECSQTMGHDKMYWYQQDPGMELHLIHYSYGVNSTEKGDLSSESTVSRIRTEHFPLTLESARPSHTSQYLCASSEYGQGNTGELFFGEGSRLTVL.

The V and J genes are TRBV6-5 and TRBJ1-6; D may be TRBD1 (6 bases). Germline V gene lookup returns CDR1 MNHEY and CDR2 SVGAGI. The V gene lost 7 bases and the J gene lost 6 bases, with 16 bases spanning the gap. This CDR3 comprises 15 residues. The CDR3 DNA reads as TGTGCCAGCAAATCACAGGGTAGCCCTAATTCACCCCTCCACTTT. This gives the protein CASKSQGSPNSPLHF.

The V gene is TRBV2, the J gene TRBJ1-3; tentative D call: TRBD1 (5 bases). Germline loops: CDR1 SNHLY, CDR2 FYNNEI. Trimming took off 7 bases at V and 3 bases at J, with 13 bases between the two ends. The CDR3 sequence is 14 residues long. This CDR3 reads CASTSGYDGNTIYF. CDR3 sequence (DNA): TGTGCCAGCACTTCAGGGTATGATGGAAACACCATATATTTT.

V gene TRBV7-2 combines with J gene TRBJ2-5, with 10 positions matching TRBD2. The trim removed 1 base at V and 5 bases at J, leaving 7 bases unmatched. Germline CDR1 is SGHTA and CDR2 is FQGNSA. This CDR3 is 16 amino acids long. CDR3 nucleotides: TGTGCCAGCAGCTTAGAGAGAGCGGGGGGGCGGGAGACCCAGTACTTC. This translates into CASSLERAGGRETQYF. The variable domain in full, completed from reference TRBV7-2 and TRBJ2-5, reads GAGVSQSPSNKVTEKGKDVELRCDPISGHTALYWYRQSLGQGLEFLIYFQGNSAPDKSGLPSDRFSAERTGGSVSTLTIQRTQQEDSAVYLCASSLERAGGRETQYFGPGTRLLVL.

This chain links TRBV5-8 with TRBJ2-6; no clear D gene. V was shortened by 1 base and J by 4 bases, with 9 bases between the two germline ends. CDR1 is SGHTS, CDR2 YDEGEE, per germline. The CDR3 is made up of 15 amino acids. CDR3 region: CASSLRAPGANVLTF. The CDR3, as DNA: TGTGCCAGCAGCTTGCGAGCACCCGGGGCCAACGTCCTGACTTTC.

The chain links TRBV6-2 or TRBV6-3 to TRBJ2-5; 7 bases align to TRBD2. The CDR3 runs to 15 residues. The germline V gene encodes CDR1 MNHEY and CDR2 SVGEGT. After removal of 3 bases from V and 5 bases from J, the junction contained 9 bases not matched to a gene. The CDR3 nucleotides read TGTGCCAGCAGTTATGTGAAGCGGGGAGGCGAGACCCAGTACTTC. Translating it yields CASSYVKRGGETQYF.

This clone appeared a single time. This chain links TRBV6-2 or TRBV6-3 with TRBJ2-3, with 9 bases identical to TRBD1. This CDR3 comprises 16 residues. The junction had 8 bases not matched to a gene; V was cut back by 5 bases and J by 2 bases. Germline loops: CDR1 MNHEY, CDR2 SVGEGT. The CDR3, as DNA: TGTGCCAGCAGTACCGGGACAGGGATAATCACAGATACGCAGTATTTT. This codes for CASSTGTGIITDTQYF.

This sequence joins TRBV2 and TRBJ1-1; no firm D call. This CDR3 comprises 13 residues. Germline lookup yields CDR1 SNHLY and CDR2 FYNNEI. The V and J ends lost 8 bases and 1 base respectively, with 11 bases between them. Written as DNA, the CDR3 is TGTGCCAGCCGCGTACAGCCGAACACTGAAGCTTTCTTT. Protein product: CASRVQPNTEAFF.

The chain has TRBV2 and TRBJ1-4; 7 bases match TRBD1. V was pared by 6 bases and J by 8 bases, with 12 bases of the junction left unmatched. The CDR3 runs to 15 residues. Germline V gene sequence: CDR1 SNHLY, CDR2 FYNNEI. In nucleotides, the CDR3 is TGTGCCAGCAGAGACAACGACAGGGTTGGAGAAAAACTGTTTTTT. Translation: CASRDNDRVGEKLFF.

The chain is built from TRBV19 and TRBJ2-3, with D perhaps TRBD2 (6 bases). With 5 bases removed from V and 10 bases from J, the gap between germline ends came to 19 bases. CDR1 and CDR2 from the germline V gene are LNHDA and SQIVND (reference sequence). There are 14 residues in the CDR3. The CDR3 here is CASSASVSTLAQYF. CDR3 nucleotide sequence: TGTGCCAGTAGTGCTAGCGTTAGCACTTTGGCGCAGTATTTT. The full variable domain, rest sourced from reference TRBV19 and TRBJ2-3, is DGGITQSPKYLFRKEGQNVTLSCEQNLNHDAMYWYRQDPGQGLRLIYYSQIVNDFQKGDIAEGYSVSREKKESFPLTVTSAQKNPTAFYLCASSASVSTLAQYFGPGTRLTVL.

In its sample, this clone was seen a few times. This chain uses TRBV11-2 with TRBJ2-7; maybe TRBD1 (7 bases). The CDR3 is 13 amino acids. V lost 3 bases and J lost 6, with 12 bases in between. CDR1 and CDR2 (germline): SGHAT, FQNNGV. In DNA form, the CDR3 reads TGTGCCAGCAGCTTGGAGGGGGCGGGCGAGCAGTACTTC. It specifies CASSLEGAGEQYF.

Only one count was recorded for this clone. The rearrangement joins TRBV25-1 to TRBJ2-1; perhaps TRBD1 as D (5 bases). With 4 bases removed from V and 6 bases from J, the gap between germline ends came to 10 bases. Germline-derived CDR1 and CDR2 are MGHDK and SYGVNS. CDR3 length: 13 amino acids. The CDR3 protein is CASSVETVNEQFF. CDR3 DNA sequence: TGTGCCAGCAGTGTGGAGACAGTCAATGAGCAGTTCTTC. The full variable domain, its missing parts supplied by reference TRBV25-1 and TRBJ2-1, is EADIYQTPRYLVIGTGKKITLECSQTMGHDKMYWYQQDPGMELHLIHYSYGVNSTEKGDLSSESTVSRIRTEHFPLTLESARPSHTSQYLCASSVETVNEQFFGPGTRLTVL.

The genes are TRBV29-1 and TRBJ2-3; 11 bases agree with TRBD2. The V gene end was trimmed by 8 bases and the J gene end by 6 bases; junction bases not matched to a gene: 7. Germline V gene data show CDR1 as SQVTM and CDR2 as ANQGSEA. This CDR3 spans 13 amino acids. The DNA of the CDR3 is TGCAGCACTAGACTAGCGGGGCAGGATACGCAGTATTTT. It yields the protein CSTRLAGQDTQYF.

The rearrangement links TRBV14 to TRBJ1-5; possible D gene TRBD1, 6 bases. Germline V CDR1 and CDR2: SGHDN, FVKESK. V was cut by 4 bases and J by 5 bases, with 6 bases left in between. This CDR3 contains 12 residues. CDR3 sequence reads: CASSRTDQPQHF. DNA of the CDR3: TGTGCCAGCAGCCGGACAGATCAGCCCCAGCATTTT.